The 23 T cell receptor beta chains below all came from one sample that was sequenced in a study of cytomegalovirus exposure and HLA in healthy donors. 13 Jbeta primers and 60 Vbeta primers were used for the PCR. The protocol was immunoSEQ multiplex PCR, while the TCRdb copy is restricted to in-frame clones and leaves out a portion. The table has under 200,000 clones, 75% to 85% seen once. Sequencing was performed on PBMCs. All receptors derive from a man in his thirties or forties in good health and CMV-seronegative.

J is TRBJ2-4 and V is TRBV7-6; tentatively, D is TRBD1 (6 bases). The CDR3 length is 16 residues. V gave up 5 bases and J gave up 7 bases, with 21 bases separating them. The germline CDR1 and CDR2 sequences are SGHVS and FNYEAQ. CDR3 sequence (DNA): TGTGCCAGCAGCCCCAGGACAGAGCTACCGATGAACATTCAGTACTTC. It codes for CASSPRTELPMNIQYF.

The chain recombines TRBV19 with TRBJ1-2; D is unresolved. In germline, CDR1 is LNHDA, CDR2 SQIVND (reference sequence). The CDR3 sequence is 13 residues long. V lost 7 bases, J lost 8 bases, and 17 bases lay in between. The CDR3 reads CASNPLKSGGYTF. The DNA of the CDR3 is TGTGCCAGTAATCCCCTAAAAAGCGGAGGCTACACCTTC.

The chain links TRBV28 to TRBJ2-7; the D gene is possibly TRBD1 (5 bases). The length of the CDR3 is 12 residues. CDR1 and CDR2 from the germline V gene are MDHEN and SYDVKM. The CDR3 coding sequence is TGTGCAGTCCAGGACGGACAATACGAGCAGTACTTC. Translated: CAVQDGQYEQYF.

The V and J genes are TRBV6-1 and TRBJ2-1; D is possibly TRBD1 (5 bases). Germline V gene data show CDR1 as MNHNS and CDR2 as SASEGT. Trimming took 4 bases from V and 9 from J, leaving 13 bases between them. The CDR3 totals 13 residues. CDR3 region: CASSANTGSEQFF. The CDR3 coding sequence is TGTGCCAGCAGTGCGAATACAGGTAGTGAGCAGTTCTTC.

On this clone: Germline and junction disagree at one end, which may indicate a read error. This chain connects TRBV6-5 to TRBJ1-2; no reliable D call. The CDR3 length is 15 residues. CDR1 is MNHEY, CDR2 SVGAGI, per germline. The CDR3 reads CASSYLVGANYGYTF. The CDR3 coding sequence is TGTGCCAGCAGCTACTTGGTAGGAGCTAACTATGGCTACACCTTC.

The chain carries TRBV27 and TRBJ1-2, with D uncertain. The V end was cut by 5 bases, the J end by 4 bases, with 14 bases between. The CDR3 runs to 14 residues. The germline gives CDR1 MNHEY, CDR2 SMNVEV (reference sequence). CDR3 bases: TGTGCCAGCAGTCCCCAGCAGGCCTCCTATGGCTACACCTTC. It translates to CASSPQQASYGYTF.

The table lists this clone with a few counts. The rearrangement uses TRBV7-6 and TRBJ2-7; 7 bases align to TRBD1. From germline, CDR1 is SGHVS and CDR2 FNYEAQ. Trimming removed 7 bases from V and 2 bases from J; junction bases left unmatched: 11. CDR3 size: 15 residues. Here the CDR3 reads CASTSGTGVAYEQYF. The DNA of the CDR3 is TGTGCCAGCACGTCCGGAACAGGGGTAGCCTACGAGCAGTACTTC.

This clone was seen a few times. V gene TRBV2 combines with J gene TRBJ1-5, with a possible D match to TRBD1 (5 bases). Germline V gene sequence: CDR1 SNHLY, CDR2 FYNNEI. Trimming stripped 2 bases from V and 2 bases from J, with 10 bases between. This CDR3 region has 15 residues. CDR3: CASSEQGIGNQPQHF. The CDR3 DNA reads as TGTGCCAGCAGTGAACAGGGAATCGGCAATCAGCCCCAGCATTTT.

This clone was detected a few times. The chain is built from TRBV30 and TRBJ1-1; the D gene is possibly TRBD1 (5 bases). The germline V gene encodes CDR1 GTSNPN and CDR2 SVGIG (reference sequence). There are 13 residues in the CDR3. Deletions cut 5 bases from V and 6 bases from J, with 16 bases between. The CDR3 sequence: CAWSPGGRAEAFF. DNA for the CDR3: TGTGCCTGGTCCCCAGGCGGCAGGGCTGAAGCTTTCTTT.

The rearrangement uses TRBV6-1 and TRBJ2-5; D is unresolved. This CDR3 is 11 amino acids long. V lost 8 bases to trimming and J lost 4 bases, with 8 bases between them. Germline CDR1 and CDR2: MNHNS and SASEGT. The CDR3 loop is CASVRRETQYF. In DNA form, the CDR3 reads TGTGCCAGCGTCCGTCGAGAGACCCAGTACTTC.

This chain uses TRBV18 with TRBJ2-5; possibly TRBD1 for D (6 bases). This CDR3 contains 14 residues. The V and J ends lost 3 bases and 1 base respectively, with 9 bases between them. Germline values: CDR1 KGHSH, CDR2 LQKENI. This CDR3 reads CASSPGTPQETQYF. Here the CDR3 DNA reads TGTGCCAGCTCACCCGGGACACCCCAAGAGACCCAGTACTTC.

The genes are TRBV28 and TRBJ2-5, with TRBD2 matching over 12 bases. Trimming removed 3 bases from V and 11 bases from J; junction bases left unmatched: 7. Germline lookup yields CDR1 MDHEN and CDR2 SYDVKM. There are 14 residues in the CDR3. The CDR3 sequence: CASSFLAGGREQYF. DNA of the CDR3: TGTGCCAGCAGTTTTCTAGCGGGGGGGCGGGAGCAGTACTTC.

The rearrangement joins TRBV27 to TRBJ1-4; 8 bases fit TRBD1. V was clipped by 5 bases and J by 4 bases; unmatched bases: 6. The CDR3 length is 15 residues. Germline CDR1 MNHEY, CDR2 SMNVEV (reference sequence). The CDR3: CASSTRTGRNEKLFF. The CDR3, as DNA: TGTGCCAGCAGTACCCGGACAGGGCGTAATGAAAAACTGTTTTTT.

The chain has TRBV12-5 and TRBJ1-1; TRBD1 might be the D (6 bases). Germline values: CDR1 LGHNT, CDR2 FRNRAP. With 5 bases removed from V and 7 bases from J, the gap between germline ends came to 17 bases. The CDR3 is made up of 14 amino acids. The CDR3 sequence: CASGPTDRSIEAFF. DNA for the CDR3: TGTGCTAGTGGTCCGACAGACAGGTCGATTGAAGCTTTCTTT.

This clone was seen more than once but under ten times. The chain links TRBV5-1 to TRBJ2-1; 7 positions agree with TRBD1. This CDR3 region has 15 residues. The V gene end was trimmed by 4 bases and the J gene end by 7 bases; junction bases not matched to a gene: 11. The germline V gene has CDR1 SGHRS and CDR2 YFSETQ. Written as DNA, the CDR3 is TGCGCCAGCAGCAAAGAGGATTACAGGGGTAATGAGCAGTTCTTC. Its protein product is CASSKEDYRGNEQFF.

The V and J genes are TRBV6-5 and TRBJ1-1, with unresolved D. The CDR3 contains 15 residues. Germline CDR1 reads MNHEY; CDR2 reads SVGAGI. V was cut by 5 bases and J by 5 bases, with 18 bases left in between. This CDR3 is CASSLGRGLSTEAFF. In nucleotides, the CDR3 is TGTGCCAGCAGTCTCGGCCGGGGATTAAGTACTGAAGCTTTCTTT.

To note about this clone: The germline gene is not matched at one end of the junction; a read error may be the cause. The chain couples TRBV10-1 to TRBJ2-1; 9 bases align to TRBD2. In germline, CDR1 is WNHNN, CDR2 SYGVQD (reference sequence). The CDR3 is 16 amino acids. CDR3 region: CASSGLAGPLGNGQFF. CDR3 in DNA: TGCGCCAGCAGTGGGCTAGCGGGGCCTCTTGGGAATGGGCAGTTCTTC.

This rearrangement joins TRBV15 to TRBJ2-5, with a weak D call TRBD2 (6 bases). V dropped 1 base and J dropped 3 bases, with 15 bases sitting between them. Germline loops: CDR1 LNHNV, CDR2 YYDKDF (reference sequence). This CDR3 has 16 residues. This CDR3 is CATSRGVTPGEETQYF. The CDR3 DNA is TGTGCCACCAGCAGAGGAGTTACTCCGGGGGAAGAGACCCAGTACTTC.

The genes are TRBV6-5 and TRBJ1-2; D may be TRBD1 (5 bases). V lost 6 bases to trimming and J lost 0 bases, with 11 bases between them. The CDR3 contains 14 residues. Germline CDR1 MNHEY, CDR2 SVGAGI. Here the CDR3 DNA reads TGTGCCAGCAGACAGGCGCCCGCTAACTATGGCTACACCTTC. It codes for CASRQAPANYGYTF.

The chain couples TRBV5-6 to TRBJ2-3; 7 bases agree with TRBD2. Germline CDR1 and CDR2: SGHDT and YYEEEE. The V gene end was trimmed by 5 bases and the J gene end by 8 bases; junction bases not matched to a gene: 11. The CDR3 covers 14 residues. The CDR3: CASRPGTNFGTQYF. The CDR3, as DNA: TGTGCCAGCAGGCCCGGGACTAATTTCGGTACGCAGTATTTT.

The chain employs TRBV4-1 and TRBJ2-7, with a weak D call TRBD2 (7 bases). Germline V gene lookup returns CDR1 MGHRA and CDR2 YSYEKL. This CDR3 is 16 amino acids long. V lost 7 bases to trimming and J lost 1 base, with 20 bases between them. This CDR3 is CASTPRGGPKSYEQYF. Written as DNA, the CDR3 is TGCGCCAGCACCCCGAGGGGGGGCCCGAAATCCTACGAGCAGTACTTC.

The chain combines TRBV7-2 with TRBJ2-6; TRBD1 aligns across 7 bases. V shed 5 bases and J 7 bases; nucleotides not matched to a gene: 5. This CDR3 contains 14 residues. CDR1 and CDR2 from the germline V gene are SGHTA and FQGNSA. The CDR3 reads CASSRTGEANVLTF. CDR3 DNA: TGTGCCAGCAGCCGTACAGGGGAAGCCAACGTCCTGACTTTC.

V usage is TRBV9 and J usage is TRBJ2-1, with 8 bases aligning to TRBD2. V shed 0 bases and J 5 bases; nucleotides not matched to a gene: 4. This CDR3 is 15 amino acids long. CDR1 and CDR2 from the germline V gene are SGDLS and YYNGEE. The CDR3 DNA sequence: TGTGCCAGCAGCGTAGTAGGGCGGGGGGACAATGAGCAGTTCTTC. It yields the protein CASSVVGRGDNEQFF.